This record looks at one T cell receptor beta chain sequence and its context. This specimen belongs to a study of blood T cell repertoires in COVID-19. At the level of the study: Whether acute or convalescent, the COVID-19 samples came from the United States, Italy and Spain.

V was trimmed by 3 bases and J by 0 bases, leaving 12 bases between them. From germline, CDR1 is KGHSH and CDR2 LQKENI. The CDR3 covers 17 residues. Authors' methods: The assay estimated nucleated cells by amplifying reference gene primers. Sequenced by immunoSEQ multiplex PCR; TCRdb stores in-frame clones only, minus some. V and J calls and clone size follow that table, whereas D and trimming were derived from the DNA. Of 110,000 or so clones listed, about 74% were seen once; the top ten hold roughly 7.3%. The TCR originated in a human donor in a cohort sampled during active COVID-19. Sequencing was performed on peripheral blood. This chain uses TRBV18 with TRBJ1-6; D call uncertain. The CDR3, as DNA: TGTGCCAGCTCACCTGGGTTACGGAGCTCCTATAATTCACCCCTCCACTTT. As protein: CASSPGLRSSYNSPLHF.